Shown below are 21 T cell receptor beta chains from a single sample sequenced in a study of blood T cells in healthy people across ages. Through a sample-barcoded 5' primer and a J-beta primer mix, a second PCR was run for roughly 7 to 11 cycles. TCRdb re-called the 5' RACE reads with MiXCR, one entry per CDR3 protein. Among some 920,000 distinct CDR3 sequences, roughly 51% were seen once, and the ten largest hold over 20%. Source material: blood. The receptors were sampled from an older woman in good health.

The V and J genes are TRBV25-1 and TRBJ2-1; 13 nucleotides match TRBD2. CDR1 and CDR2 (germline): MGHDK, SYGVNS. V lost 8 bases to trimming and J lost 2 bases; unmatched junction nucleotides: 3. The CDR3 loop spans 15 amino acids. CDR3 amino acids: CASGLAGVTYNEQFF. The CDR3 bases are TGTGCCAGCGGACTAGCGGGAGTTACCTACAATGAGCAGTTCTTC.

This clonotype has more than one count but fewer than ten. The V gene is TRBV20-1, the J gene TRBJ2-3; D is ambiguous. Germline CDR1 reads DFQATT; CDR2 reads SNEGSKA (reference sequence). The V and J ends lost 0 bases and 0 bases respectively, with 10 bases between them. The CDR3 runs to 15 residues. CDR3 nucleotides: TGCAGTGCTAGAGATAGGGCTACTAGCACAGATACGCAGTATTTT. Residues: CSARDRATSTDTQYF.

In this sample, this clonotype turned up a few times. The V call is TRBV7-2, the J call TRBJ2-5; D unclear. Trimming took 1 base from V and 7 from J, leaving 16 bases between them. Per germline, CDR1 SGHTA and CDR2 FQGNSA. This CDR3 is built from 15 residues. This chain's CDR3 is CASSLGVGSKGTQYF. CDR3 sequence (DNA): TGTGCCAGCAGCTTAGGAGTGGGGTCCAAGGGGACCCAGTACTTC.

This chain uses TRBV4-1 with TRBJ2-1; D unclear. V lost 5 bases and J lost 3, with 14 bases in between. The germline V gene has CDR1 MGHRA and CDR2 YSYEKL. This CDR3 has 15 amino acids. The CDR3 sequence is CASSEGSDYYNEQFF. The CDR3 bases are TGCGCCAGCAGCGAAGGTAGTGATTACTACAATGAGCAGTTCTTC.

This clonotype was picked up a small number of times. The chain joins TRBV7-2 to TRBJ2-1; weak D call: TRBD2 (6 bases). V lost 5 bases and J 1 base, leaving 18 bases between the germline ends. Germline V gene sequence: CDR1 SGHTA, CDR2 FQGNSA. There are 17 residues in the CDR3. DNA of the CDR3: TGTGCCAGCAGCCCTCCGGGGGTCCGGGCATCCTACAATGAGCAGTTCTTC. It codes for CASSPPGVRASYNEQFF. Full variable domain (missing parts from reference TRBV7-2 and TRBJ2-1): GAGVSQSPSNKVTEKGKDVELRCDPISGHTALYWYRQSLGQGLEFLIYFQGNSAPDKSGLPSDRFSAERTGGSVSTLTIQRTQQEDSAVYLCASSPPGVRASYNEQFFGPGTRLTVL.

The rearrangement links TRBV20-1 to TRBJ2-1; D is possibly TRBD1 or TRBD2 (6 bases each). CDR1 is DFQATT and CDR2 is SNEGSKA in the germline V gene (reference sequence). CDR3 length: 14 residues. V was trimmed by 5 bases and J by 4 bases, leaving 15 bases between them. In DNA form, the CDR3 reads TGCAGTGCTCCGGGGGCGGGTAGATACAATGAGCAGTTCTTC. Encoded protein: CSAPGAGRYNEQFF.

This clonotype was seen once. V gene TRBV27 combines with J gene TRBJ2-1; 8 nucleotides match TRBD1. This CDR3 is 16 amino acids long. V shed 5 bases, J shed 5 bases, and the junction held 11 bases outside the gene matches. Germline assignment: CDR1 MNHEY and CDR2 SMNVEV (reference sequence). The CDR3 coding sequence is TGTGCCAGCAGTGTTCTCTCCGGGACAGGACACAATGAGCAGTTCTTC. This codes for CASSVLSGTGHNEQFF.

The chain uses TRBV6-2 or TRBV6-3 and TRBJ2-2; TRBD2 matches 8 bases. Germline CDR1 and CDR2: MNHEY and SVGEGT. The CDR3 consists of 18 residues. With 2 bases clipped from V and 3 bases from J, the junction kept 11 bases outside the gene matches. As DNA, the CDR3 is TGTGCCAGCAGTTACGTGCTGTCTAGCGGGCGAGACACCGGGGAGCTGTTTTTT. Translating it yields CASSYVLSSGRDTGELFF.

Of note for this clonotype: A read error may account for a junction end that differs from germline. The chain employs TRBV6-6 and TRBJ1-5; D unclear. The CDR3 consists of 12 residues. Germline-derived CDR1 and CDR2 are MNHNY and SVGAGI (reference sequence). The CDR3 DNA reads TGCCTTGCAGGAAATAGCAATCAGCCCCAGCATTTT. It is translated as CLAGNSNQPQHF.

This chain connects TRBV28 to TRBJ2-7; D is perhaps TRBD2 (5 bases). CDR1 and CDR2 (germline): MDHEN, SYDVKM. Trimming left V 7 bases short and J 7 bases short, with 20 bases between. The CDR3 has 14 residues. The CDR3 DNA is TGTGCCAGCAAGTTGGCAGGCGGGTACAATGAGCAGTACTTC. Its protein is CASKLAGGYNEQYF. Variable domain in full (rest from reference TRBV28 and TRBJ2-7): DVKVTQSSRYLVKRTGEKVFLECVQDMDHENMFWYRQDPGLGLRLIYFSYDVKMKEKGDIPEGYSVSREKKERFSLILESASTNQTSMYLCASKLAGGYNEQYFGPGTRLTVT.

The J gene is TRBJ2-1, the V gene TRBV27; D is perhaps TRBD2 (6 bases). This CDR3 is 15 amino acids long. V was pared by 2 bases and J by 8 bases, with 16 bases between. The germline V gene encodes CDR1 MNHEY and CDR2 SMNVEV (reference sequence). CDR3 in amino acids: CASSLRGRLGDEQFF. In DNA, the CDR3 is TGTGCCAGCAGTTTAAGGGGCAGACTAGGTGATGAGCAGTTCTTC.

The chain carries TRBV20-1 and TRBJ2-7, with D perhaps matching TRBD1 (5 bases). The germline V gene has CDR1 DFQATT and CDR2 SNEGSKA (reference sequence). Trimming pared 5 bases from V and 4 bases from J, leaving 12 bases between. The CDR3 length is 12 residues. The CDR3: CSASRQLYEQYF. CDR3 nucleotide sequence: TGCAGTGCTTCAAGACAGCTTTACGAGCAGTACTTC.

This clonotype was seen just once. The chain employs TRBV3-1 and TRBJ1-1; possibly TRBD1 for D (5 bases). Trimming stripped 4 bases from V and 2 bases from J, with 11 bases between. The CDR3 sequence is 14 residues long. Per germline, CDR1 LGHDT and CDR2 YNNKEL (reference sequence). The CDR3 DNA sequence: TGTGCCAGCAGCCCAGGGCGGGGAAACACTGAAGCTTTCTTT. Its translation is CASSPGRGNTEAFF.

The chain carries TRBV5-6 and TRBJ1-4, with unresolved D. CDR1 SGHDT and CDR2 YYEEEE come from the germline V gene. The CDR3 spans 14 residues. Trimming removed 1 base at V and 5 bases at J, with 9 bases between. The CDR3 sequence: CASSLYRPNEKLFF. CDR3 DNA sequence: TGTGCCAGCAGCTTGTACCGTCCGAATGAAAAACTGTTTTTT.

V usage is TRBV29-1 and J usage is TRBJ2-7; D might be TRBD1 (5 bases). The closer fit of TRBJ2-5 to the DNA end suggests the J call may be wrong. Germline V gene sequence: CDR1 SQVTM, CDR2 ANQGSEA. The CDR3 covers 15 residues. The CDR3 spells CSVEKVDNEEETQYF. The DNA for the CDR3 is TGCAGCGTTGAAAAGGTGGACAACGAAGAAGAGACCCAGTACTTC.

J is TRBJ2-7 and V is TRBV28; D ambiguous. Trimming removed 8 bases from V and 4 bases from J, with 9 bases in between. In germline, CDR1 is MDHEN, CDR2 SYDVKM. The CDR3 sequence is 11 residues long. DNA of the CDR3: TGTGCCAGCGTCTCAGCTTACGAGCAGTACTTC. Protein sequence: CASVSAYEQYF. The full variable domain, with the rest looked up from reference TRBV28 and TRBJ2-7, is DVKVTQSSRYLVKRTGEKVFLECVQDMDHENMFWYRQDPGLGLRLIYFSYDVKMKEKGDIPEGYSVSREKKERFSLILESASTNQTSMYLCASVSAYEQYFGPGTRLTVT.

The rearrangement links TRBV7-8 to TRBJ2-7, with 11 bases lining up with TRBD2. The CDR3 is 16 residues long. V shed 1 base and J 7 bases; nucleotides not matched to a gene: 9. Germline loops: CDR1 SGHVS, CDR2 FQNEAQ. The CDR3 sequence: CASSLGVAGGVNEQYF. CDR3 sequence (DNA): TGTGCCAGCAGCTTAGGGGTAGCGGGAGGGGTCAATGAGCAGTACTTC. Filled out from reference TRBV7-8 and TRBJ2-7, the complete variable domain reads GAGVSQSPRYKVAKRGQDVALRCDPISGHVSLFWYQQALGQGPEFLTYFQNEAQLDKSGLPSDRFFAERPEGSVSTLKIQRTQQEDSAVYLCASSLGVAGGVNEQYFGPGTRLTVT.

V is TRBV6-2 or TRBV6-3 and J is TRBJ2-1; 12 nucleotides line up with TRBD2. J lost 0 bases, V lost 5 bases, and 8 bases had no gene match. CDR1 is MNHEY and CDR2 is SVGEGT in the germline V gene. CDR3 size: 18 residues. The CDR3 DNA sequence: TGTGCCAGCAGTGAGACTAGCGGGAGAGCCCACTCCTACAATGAGCAGTTCTTC. Its translation is CASSETSGRAHSYNEQFF.

V usage is TRBV6-5 and J usage is TRBJ2-1, with D perhaps matching TRBD1 (6 bases). The CDR3 covers 17 residues. Looked up from germline, CDR1 is MNHEY and CDR2 is SVGAGI. The V end lost 0 bases, the J end lost 2 bases, and 14 bases lay between the germline ends. CDR3 nucleotides: TGTGCCAGCAGTTACTCGGGGGCTTGGCGGCCCTACAATGAGCAGTTCTTC. Protein product: CASSYSGAWRPYNEQFF.

This clonotype was found a few times. The chain employs TRBV29-1 and TRBJ2-1, with D unresolved. This CDR3 region has 13 residues. Germline CDR1 SQVTM, CDR2 ANQGSEA. Deletions cut 8 bases from V and 5 bases from J, with 16 bases between. CDR3 sequence: CSFAETNHNEQFF. In DNA form, the CDR3 reads TGCAGCTTTGCCGAAACTAACCACAATGAGCAGTTCTTC.

This sequence joins TRBV20-1 and TRBJ2-7; TRBD2 agrees at 8 bases. Looked up from germline, CDR1 is DFQATT and CDR2 is SNEGSKA (reference sequence). The CDR3 is 13 amino acids. Trimming at V came to 6 bases and at J to 2 bases, leaving 6 bases not matched to a gene. Written as DNA, the CDR3 is TGCAGTGCAACGACTAGCGAACCCTACGAGCAGTACTTC. The encoded protein is CSATTSEPYEQYF.